The next 25 T cell receptor beta chains were all read from a single sample in a study of T cell changes during pregnancy in multiple sclerosis. The repertoire was sequenced with immunoSEQ multiplex PCR; TCRdb's copy has only in-frame clones and lacks some. In the table there are around 50,000 clones, approximately 95% of which are singletons. Sequences were derived from CD4+ T cells from peripheral blood mononuclear cells, sampled in the first trimester of pregnancy. The receptor set was obtained from a female donor with multiple sclerosis, enrolled in a pregnancy study.

This clone was found once. The rearrangement uses TRBV19 and TRBJ1-6; 8 bases agree with TRBD1. The J segment lost 6 bases and the V segment lost 8 bases, leaving 21 bases of the junction unmatched. This CDR3 has 19 amino acids. CDR1 LNHDA and CDR2 SQIVND come from the germline V gene (reference sequence). CDR3 DNA: TGTGCCAGTCCTCGGGTGCGGGACAGGCAGAGGGAAACTAATTCACCCCTCCACTTT. It translates to CASPRVRDRQRETNSPLHF. The entire variable domain, with the rest obtained from reference TRBV19 and TRBJ1-6, is as follows: DGGITQSPKYLFRKEGQNVTLSCEQNLNHDAMYWYRQDPGQGLRLIYYSQIVNDFQKGDIAEGYSVSREKKESFPLTVTSAQKNPTAFYLCASPRVRDRQRETNSPLHFGNGTRLTVT.

This chain uses TRBV9 with TRBJ1-2; 8 bases are shared with TRBD1. The CDR3 spans 15 residues. Germline CDR1 reads SGDLS; CDR2 reads YYNGEE. The J segment lost 0 bases and the V segment lost 3 bases, leaving 4 bases of the junction unmatched. In DNA, the CDR3 is TGTGCCAGCAGCGCAGGACAGGGACCTAACTATGGCTACACCTTC. Translating gives CASSAGQGPNYGYTF.

V gene TRBV6-5 combines with J gene TRBJ1-1; D not certain. The germline CDR1 and CDR2 sequences are MNHEY and SVGAGI. The CDR3 sequence is 15 residues long. Deletions cut 5 bases from V and 0 bases from J, with 13 bases between. This chain's CDR3 is CASSAIPSMNTEAFF. In nucleotides, the CDR3 is TGTGCCAGCAGTGCTATCCCGTCAATGAACACTGAAGCTTTCTTT.

The CDR3 sequence: CASSGLGGGGARDTQYF. The CDR3 bases are TGTGCCAGTAGTGGGCTAGGGGGCGGGGGGGCAAGGGATACGCAGTATTTT. The chain uses TRBV19 and TRBJ2-3; the match to TRBD2 covers 9 bases. With V trimmed by 5 bases and J by 6 bases, 15 bases remained unmatched. The length of the CDR3 is 17 residues. CDR1 is LNHDA and CDR2 is SQIVND in the germline V gene (reference sequence).

The rearrangement joins TRBV6-6 to TRBJ1-1; no definite D call. Trimming took 5 bases from V and 6 from J, leaving 10 bases between them. Germline CDR1 and CDR2: MNHNY and SVGAGI (reference sequence). The CDR3 length is 12 residues. CDR3 amino acids: CASSHRKSEAFF. CDR3 in DNA: TGTGCCAGCAGTCACAGAAAATCTGAAGCTTTCTTT.

The chain carries TRBV30 and TRBJ1-2; TRBD1 matches 7 bases. The V and J ends lost 5 bases and 6 bases, in that order; junction bases with no gene match: 9. This CDR3 has 13 amino acids. Germline values: CDR1 GTSNPN, CDR2 SVGIG (reference sequence). The CDR3 here is CAWVNRGADGYTF. Here the CDR3 DNA reads TGTGCCTGGGTGAACAGGGGAGCGGATGGCTACACCTTC.

This chain links TRBV7-3 with TRBJ2-2; 10 bases agree with TRBD1. CDR1 and CDR2 from the germline V gene are SGHTA and FQGTGA. Losses at the gene ends were 0 bases for V and 3 bases for J; bases not matched to a gene: 1. CDR3 length: 16 residues. CDR3 sequence reads: CASSLTGTGDTGELFF. The CDR3 DNA sequence: TGTGCCAGCAGCTTAACCGGGACAGGGGACACCGGGGAGCTGTTTTTT.

This clone has only a few counts. The rearrangement joins TRBV18 to TRBJ2-3; 15 bases are shared with TRBD2. The CDR3 runs 16 residues. With V trimmed by 2 bases and J by 4 bases, 1 base remained unmatched. CDR1 KGHSH and CDR2 LQKENI come from the germline V gene. In nucleotides, the CDR3 is TGTGCCAGCTCACCAGGACTAGCGGGGGGGCCAGATACGCAGTATTTT. This gives the protein CASSPGLAGGPDTQYF.

The V and J genes are TRBV30 and TRBJ2-1, with D possibly being TRBD2 (6 bases). V lost 0 bases and J 8 bases, leaving 17 bases between the germline ends. CDR3 length: 15 residues. Per the germline V gene, CDR1 is GTSNPN and CDR2 is SVGIG (reference sequence). Written as DNA, the CDR3 is TGTGCCTGGAGTGTAATACTAGCCCCGAGGGATGAGCAGTTCTTC. Translated, it gives CAWSVILAPRDEQFF.

The chain combines TRBV6-5 with TRBJ1-3; no reliable D call. V was cut by 0 bases and J by 4 bases, with 10 bases left in between. The germline gives CDR1 MNHEY, CDR2 SVGAGI. The CDR3 runs 15 residues. CDR3 sequence: CASSYSRDSGNTIYF. The CDR3 DNA follows: TGTGCCAGCAGTTACTCCCGGGATTCCGGAAACACCATATATTTT.

The V and J genes are TRBV29-1 and TRBJ2-1; 14 nucleotides agree with TRBD2. The trim removed 6 bases at V and 9 bases at J, leaving 7 bases unmatched. The V gene's germline CDR1 is SQVTM and CDR2 ANQGSEA. The CDR3 covers 14 residues. The CDR3 loop is CSVRTSGGSGEQFF. CDR3 DNA: TGCAGCGTCCGGACTAGCGGGGGGAGCGGTGAGCAGTTCTTC.

The chain employs TRBV25-1 and TRBJ1-5, with D tentatively TRBD1 (5 bases). The CDR3 length is 17 residues. CDR1 is MGHDK, CDR2 SYGVNS, per germline. V lost 6 bases, J lost 3 bases, and 21 bases lay in between. The CDR3 loop reads CASSFRGGRTINQPQHF. For the CDR3, the DNA is TGTGCCAGCAGCTTCCGGGGGGGACGGACCATCAATCAGCCCCAGCATTTT.

This chain uses TRBV7-9 with TRBJ1-2; 10 bases line up with TRBD1. Losses at the gene ends were 7 bases for V and 6 bases for J; bases not matched to a gene: 8. The CDR3 is 14 amino acids. Germline V CDR1 and CDR2: SEHNR, FQNEAQ (reference sequence). CDR3 residues: CASTRQGAHDGYTF. As DNA, the CDR3 is TGTGCCAGCACCCGACAGGGGGCGCATGATGGCTACACCTTC.

The CDR3 DNA is TGCGCCAGCAGCCAAGATGGGACAGGGGGAACCCAGTACTTC. Protein product: CASSQDGTGGTQYF. V is TRBV4-1 and J is TRBJ2-5; TRBD1 aligns across 11 bases. Germline V CDR1 and CDR2: MGHRA, YSYEKL. With 0 bases clipped from V and 8 bases from J, the junction kept 2 bases outside the gene matches. The CDR3 length is 14 residues.

This chain uses TRBV5-1 with TRBJ1-2; no firm D call. The CDR3 sequence is 14 residues long. The germline CDR1 and CDR2 sequences are SGHRS and YFSETQ. The ends were cut back, 4 bases at V and 5 bases at J, with 15 bases in the middle. The CDR3 region is CASSPGSNLYGYTF. The CDR3 DNA sequence: TGCGCCAGCAGCCCCGGGTCCAACCTATATGGCTACACCTTC.

The chain links TRBV27 to TRBJ2-7; 10 bases match TRBD1. Losses at the gene ends were 7 bases for V and 0 bases for J; bases not matched to a gene: 6. In germline, CDR1 is MNHEY, CDR2 SMNVEV (reference sequence). The CDR3 sequence is 15 residues long. CDR3 in amino acids: CASNRQGASSYEQYF. The CDR3 coding sequence is TGTGCCAGCAATCGACAGGGGGCGAGCTCCTACGAGCAGTACTTC.

The chain combines TRBV30 with TRBJ1-5; unclear D gene. The length of the CDR3 is 13 residues. Germline-derived CDR1 and CDR2 are GTSNPN and SVGIG (reference sequence). V was trimmed by 2 bases and J by 7 bases, leaving 12 bases between them. CDR3 amino acids: CAWSTGVYQPQHF. The DNA of the CDR3 is TGTGCCTGGAGTACCGGGGTTTACCAGCCCCAGCATTTT. The full variable domain, with the rest looked up from reference TRBV30 and TRBJ1-5, is SQTIHQWPATLVQPVGSPLSLECTVEGTSNPNLYWYRQAAGRGLQLLFYSVGIGQISSEVPQNLSASRPQDRQFILSSKKLLLSDSGFYLCAWSTGVYQPQHFGDGTRLSIL.

J is TRBJ1-2 and V is TRBV4-1; D call uncertain. This CDR3 is 15 amino acids long. Looked up from germline, CDR1 is MGHRA and CDR2 is YSYEKL. Trimming left V 1 base short and J 8 bases short, with 17 bases between. The CDR3 coding sequence is TGCGCCAGCAGCCAAGTCGGGGTTTGGGCGCGGGGCTACACCTTC. It is translated as CASSQVGVWARGYTF.

This chain connects TRBV18 to TRBJ1-1, with TRBD1 matching over 9 bases. The CDR3 contains 15 residues. CDR1 and CDR2 from the germline V gene are KGHSH and LQKENI. The V and J ends lost 0 bases and 2 bases, in that order; junction bases with no gene match: 1. CDR3 protein: CASSPPGQGNTEAFF. The CDR3 DNA reads TGTGCCAGCTCACCACCGGGACAGGGCAACACTGAAGCTTTCTTT.

The CDR3, as DNA: TGTGCCAGTAGTCCTCAAAAAACAGGGAATCAGCCCCAGCATTTT. Amino acids: CASSPQKTGNQPQHF. The V call is TRBV19, the J call TRBJ1-5, with a weak D call TRBD1 (6 bases). This CDR3 contains 15 residues. Germline CDR1 LNHDA, CDR2 SQIVND (reference sequence). Trimming took 5 bases from V and 4 from J, leaving 15 bases between them.

V is TRBV27 and J is TRBJ1-2, with TRBD1 matching 11 bases. The CDR3 length is 16 residues. Germline CDR1 and CDR2: MNHEY and SMNVEV (reference sequence). Losses at the gene ends were 6 bases for V and 5 bases for J; bases not matched to a gene: 11. CDR3 sequence (DNA): TGTGCCAGCAGCCGTCTCGGACAGGGGGCTGGTTATGGCTACACCTTC. Protein sequence: CASSRLGQGAGYGYTF.

The J gene is TRBJ2-1, the V gene TRBV19; 12 nucleotides agree with TRBD2. The J segment lost 7 bases and the V segment lost 3 bases, leaving 7 bases of the junction unmatched. Germline CDR1 and CDR2: LNHDA and SQIVND (reference sequence). CDR3 length: 16 residues. CDR3 amino acids: CASSILAGGPRNEQFF. CDR3 DNA: TGTGCCAGTAGTATCCTAGCGGGGGGGCCTAGGAATGAGCAGTTCTTC.

The chain couples TRBV27 to TRBJ2-1; possible D gene TRBD2, 6 bases. V was clipped by 6 bases and J by 10 bases, with 22 bases between them. This CDR3 has 15 amino acids. Germline V gene sequence: CDR1 MNHEY, CDR2 SMNVEV (reference sequence). CDR3 region: CASSRPRGEATEQFF. The CDR3 nucleotides are TGTGCCAGCAGCCGCCCCCGAGGGGAGGCCACCGAGCAGTTCTTC.

V and J are TRBV4-1 and TRBJ2-3, with 8 bases lining up with TRBD1. V lost 6 bases to trimming and J lost 3 bases; unmatched junction nucleotides: 14. The CDR3 loop spans 17 amino acids. From germline, CDR1 is MGHRA and CDR2 YSYEKL. The CDR3 nucleotides are TGCGCCAGCAGAGCGCAGGGGGCGGTTTCAGATACAGATACGCAGTATTTT. This translates into CASRAQGAVSDTDTQYF.

The chain joins TRBV2 to TRBJ1-5, with 11 bases matching TRBD1. CDR3 length: 15 residues. Trimming cost V 3 bases and J 6 bases; bases outside gene matches: 4. Germline assignment: CDR1 SNHLY and CDR2 FYNNEI. The CDR3: CASSDGTGGLQPQHF. The CDR3 nucleotides are TGTGCCAGCAGTGACGGGACAGGGGGTCTTCAGCCCCAGCATTTT.